Reported below is one T cell receptor beta chain. Its target is not known. The CDR3 is 15 residues long. Between the trimmed V and J ends, which lost 0 bases and 3 bases, there was a span of 10 bases. The germline V gene encodes CDR1 SGHRS and CDR2 YFSETQ. Profiling relied on immunoSEQ multiplex PCR, and the TCRdb table lists in-frame clones only, not all of them. This table holds around 150,000 clones, 70% to 90% found once. This entry comes from a study of cytotoxic CD8 clonotypes in ibrutinib-treated CLL. Study-wide points: There were differences in sampling times between sustained-remission and progressing patients.

The TCR was taken from a human donor with chronic lymphocytic leukemia. Sequences were derived from PBMCs, sampled at disease progression, from a patient treated with ibrutinib. This chain uses TRBV5-1 with TRBJ1-5, with unresolved D. CDR3 residues: CASSLGGSNNQPQHF. The CDR3 DNA sequence: TGCGCCAGCAGCTTGGGTGGATCTAACAATCAGCCCCAGCATTTT.